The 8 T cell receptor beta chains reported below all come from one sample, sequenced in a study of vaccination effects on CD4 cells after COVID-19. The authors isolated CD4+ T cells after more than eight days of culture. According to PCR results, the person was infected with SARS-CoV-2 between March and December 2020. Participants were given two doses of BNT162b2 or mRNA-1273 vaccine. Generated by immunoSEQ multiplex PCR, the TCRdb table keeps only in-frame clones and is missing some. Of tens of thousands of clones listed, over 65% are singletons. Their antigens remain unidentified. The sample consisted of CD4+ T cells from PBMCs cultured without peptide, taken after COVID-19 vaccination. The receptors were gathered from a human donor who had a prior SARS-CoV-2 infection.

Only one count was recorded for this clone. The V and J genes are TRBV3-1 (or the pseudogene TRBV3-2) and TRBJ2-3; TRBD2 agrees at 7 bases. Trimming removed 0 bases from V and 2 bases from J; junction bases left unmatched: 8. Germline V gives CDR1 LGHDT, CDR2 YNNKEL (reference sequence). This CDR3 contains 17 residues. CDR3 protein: CASSQDASGIPTDTQYF. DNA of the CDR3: TGTGCCAGCAGCCAAGATGCAAGCGGGATCCCCACAGATACGCAGTATTTT.

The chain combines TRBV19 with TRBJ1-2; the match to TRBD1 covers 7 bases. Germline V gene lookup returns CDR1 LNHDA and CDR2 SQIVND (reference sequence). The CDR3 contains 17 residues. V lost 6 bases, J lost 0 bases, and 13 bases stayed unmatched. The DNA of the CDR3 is TGTGCCAGTAGACGGGTTCTTTGGGACAGCCCTAACTATGGCTACACCTTC. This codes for CASRRVLWDSPNYGYTF.

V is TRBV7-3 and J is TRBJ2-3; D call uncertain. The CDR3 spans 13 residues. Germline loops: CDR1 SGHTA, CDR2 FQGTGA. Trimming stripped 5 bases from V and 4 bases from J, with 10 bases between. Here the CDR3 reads CASSPAFADTQYF. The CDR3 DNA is TGTGCCAGCAGCCCCGCGTTTGCAGATACGCAGTATTTT.

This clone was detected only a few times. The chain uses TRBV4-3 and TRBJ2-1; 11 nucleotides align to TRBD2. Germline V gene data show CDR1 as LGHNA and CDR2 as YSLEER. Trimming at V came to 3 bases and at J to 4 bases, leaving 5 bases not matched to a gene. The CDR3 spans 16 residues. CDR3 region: CASSQGTSGYYNEQFF. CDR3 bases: TGCGCCAGCAGCCAGGGGACTAGCGGATATTACAATGAGCAGTTCTTC.

CDR3 coding DNA: TGTGCCAGCAGTTTATACCAATCGACAGGACTGGCTGAAGCTTTCTTT. It yields the protein CASSLYQSTGLAEAFF. The rearrangement joins TRBV27 to TRBJ1-1, with D possibly being TRBD1 (6 bases). Trimming took off 1 base at V and 6 bases at J, with 18 bases between the two ends. In germline, CDR1 is MNHEY, CDR2 SMNVEV (reference sequence). The CDR3 loop spans 16 amino acids.

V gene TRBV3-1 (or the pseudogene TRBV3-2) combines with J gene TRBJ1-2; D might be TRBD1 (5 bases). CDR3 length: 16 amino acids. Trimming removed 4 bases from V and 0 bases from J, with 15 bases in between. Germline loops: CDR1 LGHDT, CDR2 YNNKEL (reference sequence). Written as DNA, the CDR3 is TGTGCCAGCAGCCTTAGCCCAGGGACCCCTAACTATGGCTACACCTTC. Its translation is CASSLSPGTPNYGYTF.

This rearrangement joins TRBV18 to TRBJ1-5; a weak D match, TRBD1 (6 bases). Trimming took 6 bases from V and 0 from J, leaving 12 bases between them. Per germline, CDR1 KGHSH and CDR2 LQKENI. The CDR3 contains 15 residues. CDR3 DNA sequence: TGTGCCAGCTCCACAGGGTACAATAGCAATCAGCCCCAGCATTTT. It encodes CASSTGYNSNQPQHF.

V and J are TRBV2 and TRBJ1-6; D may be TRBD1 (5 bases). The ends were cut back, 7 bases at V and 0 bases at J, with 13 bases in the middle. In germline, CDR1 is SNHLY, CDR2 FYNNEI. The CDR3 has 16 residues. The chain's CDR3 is CASKLGASSYNSPLHF. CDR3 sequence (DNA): TGTGCCAGCAAGTTAGGGGCTAGCTCCTATAATTCACCCCTCCACTTT.